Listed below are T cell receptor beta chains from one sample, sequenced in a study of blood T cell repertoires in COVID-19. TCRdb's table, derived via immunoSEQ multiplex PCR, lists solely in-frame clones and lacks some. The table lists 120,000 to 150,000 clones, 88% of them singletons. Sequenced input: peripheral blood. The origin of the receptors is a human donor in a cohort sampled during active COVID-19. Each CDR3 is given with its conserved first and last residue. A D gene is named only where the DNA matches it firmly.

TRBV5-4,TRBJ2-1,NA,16,TGTGCCAGCAGCCCGGGTGGGGGGATCTCCTACAATGAGCAGTTCTTC,CASSPGGGISYNEQFF
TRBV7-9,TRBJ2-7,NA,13,TGTGCCAGCAGCCCAAATGCGGACACCTCTATGGTCTTC,CASSPNADTSMVF
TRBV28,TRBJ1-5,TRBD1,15,TGTGCCAGCAGTTTTGTAGGACAGGGCGGTCAGCCCCAGCATTTT,CASSFVGQGGQPQHF
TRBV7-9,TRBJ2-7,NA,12,TGTGCCAGCAGCTTAGCTAACTACGAGCAGTACTTC,CASSLANYEQYF
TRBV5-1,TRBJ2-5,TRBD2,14,TGCGCCAGCAGCGGGGGGACTAGCGGAGAGACCCAGTACTTC,CASSGGTSGETQYF
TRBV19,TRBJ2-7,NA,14,TGTGCCAGTGGGGAGGTAGGAGGGGTAGACGAGCAGTACTTC,CASGEVGGVDEQYF
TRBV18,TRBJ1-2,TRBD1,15,TGTGCCAGCTCACCATCGGGACAGGGAACCTATGGCTACACCTTC,CASSPSGQGTYGYTF
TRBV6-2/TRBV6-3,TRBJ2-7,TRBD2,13,TGTGCCAGCAGTGTCACTAGCGTCTACGAGCAGTACTTC,CASSVTSVYEQYF
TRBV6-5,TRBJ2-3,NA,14,TGTGCCAGCAGTTCAGGGTCAGGCACAGATACGCAGTATTTT,CASSSGSGTDTQYF
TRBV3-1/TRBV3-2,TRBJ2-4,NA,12,TGTGCCAGCAGCCAAGTGGGCAGTATTCAGTACTTC,CASSQVGSIQYF
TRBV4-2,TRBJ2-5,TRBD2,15,TGTGCCAGCAGCCAAGTCGGGGGGGCCGGAGAGACCCAGTACTTC,CASSQVGGAGETQYF
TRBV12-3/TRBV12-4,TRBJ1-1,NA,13,TGTGCCAGCAGTTTTACAGAGAACACTGAAGCTTTCTTT,CASSFTENTEAFF